The next 3 T cell receptor beta chains were all read from a single sample in a study of blood T cell repertoires in COVID-19. Sequenced by immunoSEQ multiplex PCR; TCRdb stores in-frame clones only, minus some. The sample lists roughly 99,000 clones, 70% to 90% occurring once. The sequenced sample was peripheral blood. These receptors were collected from a man aged 35-49 years with active or convalescent COVID-19.

The gene calls are TRBV14 and TRBJ2-7; the match to TRBD1 covers 7 bases. V was pared by 4 bases and J by 7 bases, with 7 bases of the junction left unmatched. Germline values: CDR1 SGHDN, CDR2 FVKESK. The length of the CDR3 is 13 residues. CDR3 residues: CASSLFRGSEQYF. CDR3 DNA: TGTGCCAGCAGCCTTTTCAGGGGGAGTGAGCAGTACTTC.

The chain couples TRBV7-6 to TRBJ2-3; 11 nucleotides line up with TRBD2. The junction had 6 bases not matched to a gene; V was cut back by 1 base and J by 0 bases. Germline V CDR1 and CDR2: SGHVS, FNYEAQ. The CDR3 spans 18 residues. The CDR3 protein is CASSLGLAGGSSTDTQYF. In DNA form, the CDR3 reads TGTGCCAGCAGCTTAGGGCTAGCGGGAGGCTCTAGCACAGATACGCAGTATTTT.

The rearrangement uses TRBV12-3 or TRBV12-4 and TRBJ1-1; 7 nucleotides align to TRBD1. V gave up 5 bases and J gave up 4 bases; unmatched junction bases: 4. CDR3 size: 13 residues. The CDR3 sequence: CASSDRVLTEAFF. CDR3 nucleotide sequence: TGTGCCAGCAGTGACAGGGTCCTCACTGAAGCTTTCTTT.